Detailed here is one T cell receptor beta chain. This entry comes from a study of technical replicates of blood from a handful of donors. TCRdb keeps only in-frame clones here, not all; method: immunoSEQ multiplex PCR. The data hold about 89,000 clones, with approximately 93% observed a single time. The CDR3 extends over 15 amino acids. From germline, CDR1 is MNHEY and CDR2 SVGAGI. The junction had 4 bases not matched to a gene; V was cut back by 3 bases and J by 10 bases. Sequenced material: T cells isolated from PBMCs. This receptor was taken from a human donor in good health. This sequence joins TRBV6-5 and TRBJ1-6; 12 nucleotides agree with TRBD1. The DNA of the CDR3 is TGTGCCAGCAGTTATCGGGACAGGGGGCAATCACCCCTCCACTTT. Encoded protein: CASSYRDRGQSPLHF.